The 3 T cell receptor beta chains presented below share a single source sample, sequenced in a study of T cell repertoires in cytomegalovirus infection (dated by TCRdb to the late 2010s). The sequencer listed for this sample is Illumina HiSeq 1500. Using fastp trimming at Q25 and MiXCR clonotype assembly, TCRdb reanalyzed the public sequencing data and kept in-frame beta chains. All rows with the same CDR3 protein become a single entry with the most common DNA and genes. This sample comprises 70,000 to 75,000 distinct CDR3 sequences, over 3.5% of them detected only once. The top ten constitute about 20% of the sample. Sequenced: PBMCs. These receptors all stem from a human donor in good health (CMV status not recorded). Some clones in this sample may be carry-over from other donors' samples.

As for this clonotype: A much larger clone differs by one base, so this may be a read error. V gene TRBV19 combines with J gene TRBJ2-1, with a possible D match to TRBD2 (5 bases). The germline gives CDR1 LNHDA, CDR2 SQIVND (reference sequence). Trimming stripped 6 bases from V and 8 bases from J, with 14 bases between. The CDR3 consists of 13 residues. The CDR3 reads CASRISLAYEQFF. In DNA, the CDR3 is TGTGCCAGTAGAATAAGTCTAGCCTATGAGCAGTTCTTC.

This clonotype was detected ten times or more. V usage is TRBV7-3 and J usage is TRBJ2-1; D is undetermined. Germline lookup yields CDR1 SGHTA and CDR2 FQGTGA. The CDR3 covers 14 residues. V lost 5 bases to trimming and J lost 9 bases, with 17 bases between them. CDR3 amino acids: CASSPSSRTSEQFF. CDR3 sequence (DNA): TGTGCCAGCAGCCCATCGTCCCGGACCAGTGAGCAGTTCTTC. Full variable domain (remainder filled in from reference TRBV7-3 and TRBJ2-1): GAGVSQTPSNKVTEKGKYVELRCDPISGHTALYWYRQSLGQGPEFLIYFQGTGAADDSGLPNDRFFAVRPEGSVSTLKIQRTERGDSAVYLCASSPSSRTSEQFFGPGTRLTVL.

Many counts were recorded for this clonotype. The chain links TRBV7-2 to TRBJ2-1; TRBD2 aligns across 10 bases. The V segment lost 3 bases and the J segment 12 bases; nucleotides outside the gene matches: 8. Germline-derived CDR1 and CDR2 are SGHTA and FQGNSA. This CDR3 spans 14 amino acids. The CDR3 reads CASSFSLAGVWQFF. CDR3 sequence (DNA): TGTGCCAGCAGCTTTTCCCTAGCGGGAGTGTGGCAGTTCTTC.